A selection of T cell receptor beta chains follows, all from one sample in a study of cytomegalovirus exposure and HLA in healthy donors. The method was immunoSEQ multiplex PCR; TCRdb's version includes in-frame clones alone and lacks a portion of them. The repertoire table contains under 45,000 clones. Source material: PBMCs. The receptors shown here come from a male donor in good health and CMV-seronegative. Each CDR3 is given with its conserved first and last residue. Each record gives: V gene, D gene, J gene, CDR3 protein, CDR3 DNA. The D gene is left open where the match is weak.

>TRBV4-1|NA|TRBJ1-6
CASSQDGGLRSYNSPLHF
TGCGCCAGCAGCCAAGACGGTGGGTTGAGGTCCTATAATTCACCCCTCCACTTT
>TRBV2|TRBD1|TRBJ1-5
CATSNPDRISQPQHF
TGTGCCACTTCGAATCCGGACAGGATTAGTCAGCCCCAGCATTTT
>TRBV2|NA|TRBJ1-4
CASSEPTGPSEKLFF
TGTGCCAGCAGTGAACCAACAGGGCCCTCTGAAAAACTGTTTTTT
>TRBV5-1|TRBD1|TRBJ2-5
CASSLGQGAQTQYF
TGCGCCAGCAGCTTGGGGCAGGGGGCACAGACCCAGTACTTC
>TRBV10-3|TRBD1|TRBJ1-6
CAISQTGGNSPLHF
TGTGCCATCAGCCAGACAGGGGGTAATTCACCCCTCCACTTT
>TRBV2|TRBD2|TRBJ2-7
CASNLAGRSSYEQYF
TGTGCCAGCAATTTAGCGGGGAGGAGCTCCTACGAGCAGTACTTC
>TRBV11-2|NA|TRBJ2-7
CASLSGGSGYEQYF
TGTGCCAGCTTATCGGGTGGATCGGGCTACGAGCAGTACTTC
>TRBV5-5|NA|TRBJ2-1
CASSFRGAVYNEQFF
TGTGCCAGCAGCTTTCGCGGGGCTGTATACAATGAGCAGTTCTTC
>TRBV11-1|TRBD1|TRBJ2-5
CASSDRGRSQETQYF
TGTGCCAGCAGCGACAGGGGTAGGTCCCAAGAGACCCAGTACTTC
>TRBV6-5|NA|TRBJ2-3
CASSYRGDTQYF
TGTGCCAGCAGTTACAGGGGAGATACGCAGTATTTT
>TRBV2|NA|TRBJ1-5
CASSTRQGNQPQHF
TGTGCCAGCAGTACCCGACAGGGCAATCAGCCCCAGCATTTT
>TRBV7-9|TRBD1|TRBJ1-2
CASDGQGNYGYTF
TGTGCCAGTGATGGACAGGGAAACTATGGCTACACCTTC
>TRBV19|NA|TRBJ2-2
CASSLVRDTYTGELFF
TGTGCCAGTAGTCTAGTACGGGACACCTACACCGGGGAGCTGTTTTTT
>TRBV29-1|TRBD1|TRBJ1-2
CSVGRQGSNYGYTF
TGCAGCGTGGGAAGACAGGGTTCTAACTATGGCTACACCTTC
>TRBV5-1|TRBD2|TRBJ2-3
CASSYLASGRSTDTQYF
TGCGCCAGCAGCTACCTGGCTAGCGGACGTAGCACAGATACGCAGTATTTT
>TRBV7-9|TRBD2|TRBJ2-3
CASSLGSGADTQYF
TGTGCCAGCAGCTTAGGTAGCGGGGCCGATACGCAGTATTTT